The clone carrying this TCR beta chain appeared a few times. Antigen specificity is unknown. Primers used in a second PCR of roughly 6 to 11 cycles were a sample-barcoded 5' primer and a J-beta primer mix. TCRdb called the 5' RACE reads again in MiXCR, with one record for every CDR3 protein. Of over 1.5 million distinct CDR3 sequences in the sample, 49% were seen once. The sample belongs to a study of blood T cells in healthy people across ages. General study findings and limits: Measured against age, TCR beta diversity per million T cells decreased in a roughly linear manner. Greater diversity and more naive CD4+ cells were seen in long-lived donors than in aged donors. From one million sequenced T cells, diversity estimates were lower bounds.

CDR3 length equals 14 residues. Germline-derived CDR1 and CDR2 are ENHRY and SYGVKD. With V trimmed by 7 bases and J by 7 bases, 5 bases remained unmatched. This chain connects TRBV10-3 to TRBJ2-1; the match to TRBD1 covers 12 bases. The receptor was derived from a woman aged 40 to 50 in good health. Sequencing was performed on blood. In DNA form, the CDR3 reads TGTGCCATCAAGCCGGGACAGGGGGCGAATGAGCAGTTCTTC. Amino acid sequence: CAIKPGQGANEQFF.